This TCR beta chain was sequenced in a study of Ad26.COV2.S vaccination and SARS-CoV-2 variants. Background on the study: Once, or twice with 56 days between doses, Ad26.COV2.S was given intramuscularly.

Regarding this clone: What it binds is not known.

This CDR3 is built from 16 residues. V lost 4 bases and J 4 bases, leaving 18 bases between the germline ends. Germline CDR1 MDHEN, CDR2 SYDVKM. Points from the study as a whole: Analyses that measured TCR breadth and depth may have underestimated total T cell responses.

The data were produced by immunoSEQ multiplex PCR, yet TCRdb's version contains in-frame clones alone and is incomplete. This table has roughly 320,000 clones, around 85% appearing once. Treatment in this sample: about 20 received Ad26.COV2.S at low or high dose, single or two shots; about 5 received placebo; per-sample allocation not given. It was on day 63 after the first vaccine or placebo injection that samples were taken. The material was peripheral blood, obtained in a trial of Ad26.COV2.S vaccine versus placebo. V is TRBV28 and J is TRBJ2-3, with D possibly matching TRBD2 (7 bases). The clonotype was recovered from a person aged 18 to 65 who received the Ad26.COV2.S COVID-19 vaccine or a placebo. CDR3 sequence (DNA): TGTGCCAGCAGTTCCCCCCCAGGGAGGGGGGCAGATACGCAGTATTTT. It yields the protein CASSSPPGRGADTQYF.